One T cell receptor (beta chain) is described in this entry. This record comes from a study of T cell changes during pregnancy in multiple sclerosis. This table comes from immunoSEQ multiplex PCR, and its TCRdb copy is limited to in-frame clones, with some not included. The sample yields roughly 120,000 clones, 92% seen once. The sample here was peripheral blood, taken in the third trimester of pregnancy. The origin of this receptor is a female donor with multiple sclerosis, enrolled in a pregnancy study.

The CDR3 DNA reads TGTGCCAGCTCACCCTTGACCGGGACAGCTGACTATGGCTACACCTTC. Encoded protein: CASSPLTGTADYGYTF. The J gene is TRBJ1-2, the V gene TRBV18, with 7 bases fitting TRBD1. Germline values: CDR1 KGHSH, CDR2 LQKENI. V was clipped by 3 bases and J by 3 bases; unmatched bases: 10. The CDR3 has 16 residues.